This TCR beta chain was recorded in a study of blood T cell repertoires in COVID-19 (dated by TCRdb to the early 2020s). Background for the entire study: Samples covering the acute and convalescent phases of COVID-19 were provided by collaborators in the United States, Italy and Spain. HLA class I and class II types, where available, came from metadata supplied by the sample provider rather than from assay-based typing. The repertoires were released in a freely available public database meant as a resource for research on the immune response to SARS-CoV-2. Subjects who had been exposed to COVID-19, were actively infected with it, or had recovered from it provided the deeply sampled blood TCRbeta repertoires that made up the dataset. The material from the prospective study consisted of cDNA or gDNA derived from T cells, B-cell-depleted T cells, or PBMCs. A de-identified subject ID, COVID-19 status, age in years and sex were almost always included in the sample metadata. The samples were drawn from the first 160 participants of the ongoing ImmuneRACE study and from some 1,300 subjects provided by 6 global collaborators. Here is what the overall study found, with its caveats: The amount of clinical and demographic metadata varied by source and participant and was provided uncurated.

TCRbeta CDR3 regions were amplified from genomic DNA by means of the immunoSEQ Assay, a bias-controlled multiplex PCR. Per the source publication's procedure: The number of nucleated cells in each sample was estimated from the amplification of reference gene primers within the assay. To quantify the absolute abundance of each unique TCRbeta CDR3 rearrangement, sequence reads were collapsed and filtered. For each sample, productive Simpson clonality was calculated as the square root of Simpson's diversity index across productive rearrangements. TCRdb obtained this table from immuneACCESS and retained in-frame rearrangements with V and J assigned. These tables miss some clones; where compared with another copy, unresolved V genes account for less than half of the shortfall, and the remainder is unexplained. V and J calls and clone size are given by that table; D and trimming were obtained from the DNA. The sample table contains roughly 84,000 clones; only one count was recorded for 85% of them. 18% of the sample is taken by the ten largest.

The collaborating institutions used their own protocols to collect whole blood in K2EDTA tubes. Collaborator samples were shipped for TCRbeta analysis as frozen whole blood, isolated PBMCs, or DNA extracted from either sample type. Comments on this clone: Its recognized antigen is unknown. The input lacks base qualities; no much larger clone sits a single base away.

The sequence came from a man aged 80 or over with active or convalescent COVID-19. Sequenced input: peripheral blood.

CDR3 sequence: CATNGGQGNTEAFF. At the DNA level, the sequence is TGTGCCACCAACGGTGGACAGGGAAACACTGAAGCTTTCTTT. Recombination joined TRBV24-1 with TRBJ1-1; 8 nucleotides in the junction match TRBD1. Compared with germline, V lacks 8 bases and J lacks 2 bases; bases without a gene match: 6. Looking up the germline V gene yields CDR1 KGHDR and CDR2 SFDVKD. The CDR3, cysteine through phenylalanine, is 14 amino acids long. Of all the DNA, just the CDR3 is kept, 42 bases in frame from base 1.